Included here is one TCR beta chain sequence, with context. Its specificity is not known. The sample originates from a study of cytomegalovirus exposure and HLA in healthy donors. Overall study context: Genetic ancestry analysis placed about 84% of the 398 donors that were genotyped in the Caucasian-associated cluster. The study's findings and limits: The authors listed approximately 150 TCR beta chains as cytomegalovirus-associated. One variant, a missense change in DCLRE1C, was linked in a later analysis to TCR beta V- and J-gene trimming. Reports indicated that the classifier achieved high specificity and sensitivity in diagnosing cytomegalovirus status.

This CDR3 has 17 amino acids. Trimming at V came to 8 bases and at J to 4 bases, leaving 17 bases not matched to a gene. The V gene's germline CDR1 is LNHDA and CDR2 SQIVND (reference sequence). PCR amplification relied on 60 Vbeta primers (plus 13 Jbeta primers). Sequenced by immunoSEQ multiplex PCR; TCRdb stores in-frame clones only, minus some. The sample contains more than 85,000 clones, roughly 79% of which appear only once. Sequencing was performed on PBMCs. This rearrangement joins TRBV19 to TRBJ2-3, with 8 positions matching TRBD2. The clonotype originates from a male donor in good health and CMV-seronegative. Here the CDR3 reads CASEGNPGLDAADTQYF. Written as DNA, the CDR3 is TGTGCCAGTGAAGGAAATCCGGGACTAGATGCTGCAGATACGCAGTATTTT. Filled out from reference TRBV19 and TRBJ2-3, the complete variable domain reads DGGITQSPKYLFRKEGQNVTLSCEQNLNHDAMYWYRQDPGQGLRLIYYSQIVNDFQKGDIAEGYSVSREKKESFPLTVTSAQKNPTAFYLCASEGNPGLDAADTQYFGPGTRLTVL.